This is a list of T cell receptor beta chains from one sample in a study of tumor-infiltrating lymphocytes in primary liver carcinoma. TCRdb reanalysed the multiplex PCR reads using MiXCR and keeps one entry per CDR3 protein. Found here are 100,000 to 150,000 distinct CDR3 sequences, approximately 64% of them singletons; the top ten hold 7% to 10%. The source material was liver tumor tissue from sampling region 3. The receptors derive from a woman aged 60-75 years with primary liver carcinoma and hepatitis B virus infection. The CDR3 runs from the conserved cysteine through the conserved F or W. A D gene is named only where the DNA matches it firmly. Clone size is given for some rows only: seen once, a few or many times, or a class if the clone is expanded.

clone size: -; V gene: TRBV6-5; J gene: TRBJ2-3; CDR3 length: 12; D gene: -; CDR3 protein: CASSPFADAQYF; CDR3 DNA: TGTGCCAGCAGTCCCTTTGCTGATGCGCAGTATTTT
clone size: -; V gene: TRBV6-5; J gene: TRBJ2-1; CDR3 length: 15; D gene: -; CDR3 protein: CDSSPGQPTYNEQSF; CDR3 DNA: TGTGACAGTAGTCCCGGACAGCCGACCTACAATGAGCAGTCCTTC
clone size: -; V gene: TRBV11-2; J gene: TRBJ2-3; CDR3 length: 17; D gene: TRBD2; CDR3 protein: CASGPVGGGSPTDTQYF; CDR3 DNA: TGTGCCAGCGGCCCCGTGGGTGGCGGGAGCCCCACGGATACGCAGTATTTT
clone size: -; V gene: TRBV28; J gene: TRBJ1-2; CDR3 length: 16; D gene: -; CDR3 protein: CASSFQLGATNYDYTF; CDR3 DNA: TGTGCCAGCAGTTTCCAGTTGGGGGCTACTAACTATGACTACACCTTC
clone size: many; V gene: TRBV14; J gene: TRBJ2-5; CDR3 length: 13; D gene: -; CDR3 protein: CASSQEGKETQYF; CDR3 DNA: TGTGCCAGCAGCCAAGAAGGAAAGGAGACCCAGTACTTC
clone size: -; V gene: TRBV29-1; J gene: TRBJ1-2; CDR3 length: 13; D gene: -; CDR3 protein: CSVLAGRRPGYTF; CDR3 DNA: TGCAGCGTTTTGGCAGGTAGAAGACCGGGCTACACCTTC
clone size: -; V gene: TRBV12-3/TRBV12-4; J gene: TRBJ1-3; CDR3 length: 17; D gene: TRBD1; CDR3 protein: CASSPSTGGPRGNTIYF; CDR3 DNA: TGTGCCAGCAGCCCGTCCACAGGGGGACCTCGGGGGAACACCATATATTTT
clone size: few; V gene: TRBV5-5; J gene: TRBJ2-7; CDR3 length: 16; D gene: TRBD1; CDR3 protein: CANSSLGTGVAYEQYF; CDR3 DNA: TGTGCCAACAGCTCCCTTGGGACAGGGGTTGCCTACGAGCAGTACTTC
clone size: -; V gene: TRBV6-1; J gene: TRBJ2-3; CDR3 length: 16; D gene: -; CDR3 protein: CASSEISGHTTDTRYF; CDR3 DNA: TGTGCCAGCAGTGAGATCAGCGGCCATACCACAGATACGCGATATTTT
clone size: -; V gene: TRBV11-2; J gene: TRBJ2-1; CDR3 length: 15; D gene: -; CDR3 protein: CASSLTSLPTGEQFF; CDR3 DNA: TGTGCCAGCAGCTTAACATCACTGCCCACGGGTGAGCAGTTCTTC
clone size: -; V gene: TRBV11-2; J gene: TRBJ2-1; CDR3 length: 13; D gene: -; CDR3 protein: CASSWANGADQFF; CDR3 DNA: TGTGCCAGCAGCTGGGCTAACGGGGCAGATCAGTTCTTC
clone size: -; V gene: TRBV11-2; J gene: TRBJ2-3; CDR3 length: 15; D gene: -; CDR3 protein: CASSLGNLFADTLYF; CDR3 DNA: TGTGCCAGCAGCTTAGGCAATTTATTCGCAGATACGCTGTATTTT
clone size: -; V gene: TRBV24-1; J gene: TRBJ2-5; CDR3 length: 15; D gene: -; CDR3 protein: CATSDFPGVEETQYF; CDR3 DNA: TGTGCCACCAGTGATTTCCCCGGGGTGGAAGAGACCCAGTACTTC
clone size: -; V gene: TRBV11-2; J gene: TRBJ1-2; CDR3 length: 13; D gene: -; CDR3 protein: CAGSHEGGGGYTF; CDR3 DNA: TGTGCCGGCAGCCACGAGGGGGGTGGAGGCTATACCTTC
clone size: many; V gene: TRBV4-1; J gene: TRBJ1-1; CDR3 length: 15; D gene: -; CDR3 protein: CASSQVVRTNTEAFF; CDR3 DNA: TGCGCCAGCAGCCAAGTGGTCCGGACTAACACTGAAGCTTTCTTT
clone size: many; V gene: TRBV5-1; J gene: TRBJ1-1; CDR3 length: 14; D gene: -; CDR3 protein: CASSLGTSNTEAFF; CDR3 DNA: TGCGCCAGCAGCTTGGGGACGTCCAACACTGAAGCTTTCTTT
clone size: -; V gene: TRBV28; J gene: TRBJ1-2; CDR3 length: 14; D gene: -; CDR3 protein: CASGSGQGRGGYTF; CDR3 DNA: TGTGCCAGCGGCTCCGGGCAGGGGCGGGGTGGCTACACCTTC
clone size: -; V gene: TRBV11-2; J gene: TRBJ2-3; CDR3 length: 19; D gene: -; CDR3 protein: CASSPERGGFSGRTDTQYF; CDR3 DNA: TGTGCCAGCAGCCCCGAGAGGGGGGGATTTAGCGGCCGCACAGATACGCAGTACTTT
clone size: -; V gene: TRBV2; J gene: TRBJ2-1; CDR3 length: 13; D gene: -; CDR3 protein: CASRLGLENEQFF; CDR3 DNA: TGTGCCAGCAGGCTAGGACTCGAGAATGAGCAGTTCTTC
clone size: once; V gene: TRBV11-3; J gene: TRBJ2-7; CDR3 length: 15; D gene: TRBD1; CDR3 protein: CARSPGTGGSYKQYF; CDR3 DNA: TGTGCCAGGAGCCCCGGGACAGGGGGCAGCTACAAGCAGTACTTC
clone size: -; V gene: TRBV28; J gene: TRBJ2-7; CDR3 length: 14; D gene: -; CDR3 protein: CASSPLTGSYEQYF; CDR3 DNA: TGTGCCAGCAGTCCTCTGACGGGCTCCTACGAGCAGTACTTC
clone size: -; V gene: TRBV6-1; J gene: TRBJ1-6; CDR3 length: 14; D gene: -; CDR3 protein: CASGPSGEGSPLHF; CDR3 DNA: TGTGCCAGCGGCCCATCAGGGGAAGGATCACCCCTCCACTTT
clone size: -; V gene: TRBV6-6; J gene: TRBJ1-4; CDR3 length: 14; D gene: -; CDR3 protein: CASSPGDAPEKLFF; CDR3 DNA: TGTGCCAGTAGCCCCGGCGATGCTCCGGAAAAACTGTTTTTT
clone size: few; V gene: TRBV11-2; J gene: TRBJ2-1; CDR3 length: 15; D gene: -; CDR3 protein: CASRARVTAYNEQSF; CDR3 DNA: TGTGCCAGCAGAGCAAGGGTTACTGCCTACAATGAACAGTCCTTC
clone size: -; V gene: TRBV5-1; J gene: TRBJ2-5; CDR3 length: 16; D gene: TRBD1; CDR3 protein: CASRFQGDRTSETQYF; CDR3 DNA: TGCGCCAGCCGCTTTCAGGGGGACAGAACGTCAGAGACCCAGTACTTC
clone size: many; V gene: TRBV5-1; J gene: TRBJ2-3; CDR3 length: 16; D gene: -; CDR3 protein: CASSLAGHPGADTQYF; CDR3 DNA: TGCGCCAGCAGCTTGGCCGGTCACCCCGGGGCAGATACGCAGTATTTT
clone size: many; V gene: TRBV6-6; J gene: TRBJ1-5; CDR3 length: 15; D gene: -; CDR3 protein: CASRVGGGRNQPQHF; CDR3 DNA: TGTGCCAGCAGAGTCGGGGGAGGCCGTAATCAGCCCCAGCATTTT
clone size: once; V gene: TRBV11-2; J gene: TRBJ2-7; CDR3 length: 13; D gene: TRBD1; CDR3 protein: CDSSLTGAYEQYF; CDR3 DNA: TGTGACAGCAGCCTGACAGGGGCCTACGAGCAGTACTTC
clone size: -; V gene: TRBV28; J gene: TRBJ1-1; CDR3 length: 12; D gene: -; CDR3 protein: CASSLSHTEAFF; CDR3 DNA: TGTGCCAGCAGTTTGAGTCACACTGAAGCTTTCTTT
clone size: -; V gene: TRBV29-1; J gene: TRBJ2-2; CDR3 length: 16; D gene: TRBD2; CDR3 protein: CSVSGQIAGGTGELFF; CDR3 DNA: TGCAGCGTTTCAGGACAGATAGCGGGAGGCACCGGGGAGCTGTTTTTT
clone size: -; V gene: TRBV11-3; J gene: TRBJ2-5; CDR3 length: 15; D gene: -; CDR3 protein: CASSSHLGYQETQYF; CDR3 DNA: TGTGCCAGCAGCTCCCACCTAGGGTACCAAGAGACCCAGTACTTC
clone size: -; V gene: TRBV29-1; J gene: TRBJ1-1; CDR3 length: 14; D gene: TRBD1; CDR3 protein: CSVGATQGTSEAFF; CDR3 DNA: TGCAGCGTTGGGGCTACACAGGGGACCTCTGAAGCTTTCTTT
clone size: -; V gene: TRBV12-3/TRBV12-4; J gene: TRBJ2-5; CDR3 length: 16; D gene: TRBD2; CDR3 protein: CASSSTSGRAWETQYF; CDR3 DNA: TGTGCCAGCAGTTCCACTAGCGGGAGGGCCTGGGAGACCCAATACTTC
clone size: few; V gene: TRBV28; J gene: TRBJ1-2; CDR3 length: 15; D gene: TRBD1; CDR3 protein: CASSQWDRGSGRYTF; CDR3 DNA: TGTGCCAGCAGCCAGTGGGACAGGGGTAGTGGGCGCTACACCTTC
clone size: few; V gene: TRBV7-9; J gene: TRBJ2-1; CDR3 length: 12; D gene: TRBD1; CDR3 protein: CAIYRGAGEQFF; CDR3 DNA: TGTGCCATTTACAGGGGCGCCGGGGAGCAGTTCTTC
clone size: -; V gene: TRBV20-1; J gene: TRBJ2-7; CDR3 length: 15; D gene: TRBD1; CDR3 protein: CSAISGQGSGYEQYF; CDR3 DNA: TGCAGTGCCATCTCGGGACAGGGATCAGGCTACGAGCAGTACTTC
clone size: -; V gene: TRBV7-9; J gene: TRBJ2-2; CDR3 length: 18; D gene: TRBD2; CDR3 protein: CPSSLGRLAGTNTGELFF; CDR3 DNA: TGTCCCAGCAGCTTAGGTCGGCTAGCGGGCACGAACACCGGGGAGCTGTTTTTT
clone size: many; V gene: TRBV6-5; J gene: TRBJ2-5; CDR3 length: 17; D gene: TRBD2; CDR3 protein: CASSSGLAGGFQETQYF; CDR3 DNA: TGTGCCAGCAGCAGTGGACTAGCGGGAGGGTTCCAAGAGACCCAGTACTTC
clone size: once; V gene: TRBV5-1; J gene: TRBJ2-5; CDR3 length: 14; D gene: TRBD1; CDR3 protein: CASSSAQGEQTQYF; CDR3 DNA: TGCGCCAGCAGCTCCGCACAGGGGGAACAGACCCAGTACTTC
clone size: -; V gene: TRBV11-2; J gene: TRBJ2-3; CDR3 length: 13; D gene: TRBD2; CDR3 protein: CASSPPGTRVQYF; CDR3 DNA: TGTGCCAGCAGCCCACCAGGGACTAGGGTGCAGTATTTT
clone size: few; V gene: TRBV7-9; J gene: TRBJ1-4; CDR3 length: 17; D gene: TRBD1; CDR3 protein: CASSHLDTGATSEKLFF; CDR3 DNA: TGTGCCAGCAGCCATCTCGATACAGGGGCAACTAGTGAAAAACTGTTTTTT
clone size: -; V gene: TRBV10-2; J gene: TRBJ1-2; CDR3 length: 11; D gene: -; CDR3 protein: CASKTERVTTF; CDR3 DNA: TGCGCTAGCAAGACCGAGAGGGTAACCACCTTC
clone size: many; V gene: TRBV6-5; J gene: TRBJ2-1; CDR3 length: 13; D gene: -; CDR3 protein: CASRPRQNNEQFF; CDR3 DNA: TGTGCCAGCAGACCCCGACAGAATAATGAGCAGTTCTTC
clone size: many; V gene: TRBV30; J gene: TRBJ1-2; CDR3 length: 15; D gene: TRBD1; CDR3 protein: CAWNPFGTGYNGYTF; CDR3 DNA: TGTGCCTGGAACCCCTTTGGGACAGGGTACAATGGCTACACCTTC
clone size: -; V gene: TRBV12-3/TRBV12-4; J gene: TRBJ1-2; CDR3 length: 15; D gene: -; CDR3 protein: CASSPNRDPTHGYIF; CDR3 DNA: TGTGCCAGCAGCCCGAACAGGGATCCAACGCATGGCTACATCTTC
clone size: -; V gene: TRBV11-2; J gene: TRBJ2-2; CDR3 length: 14; D gene: -; CDR3 protein: CACSLEHAVGELFF; CDR3 DNA: TGTGCCTGCAGCTTAGAACATGCGGTCGGGGAGCTGTTTTTT
clone size: few; V gene: TRBV5-1; J gene: TRBJ2-1; CDR3 length: 15; D gene: -; CDR3 protein: CASSSRGKGVNEQFF; CDR3 DNA: TGCGCCAGCAGCTCTCGAGGTAAAGGGGTCAATGAGCAGTTCTTC
clone size: few; V gene: TRBV7-9; J gene: TRBJ2-7; CDR3 length: 14; D gene: TRBD1; CDR3 protein: CASSPDRALYEQYF; CDR3 DNA: TGTGCCAGCAGCCCAGACAGGGCACTCTACGAGCAGTACTTC
clone size: -; V gene: TRBV5-6; J gene: TRBJ2-3; CDR3 length: 16; D gene: TRBD1; CDR3 protein: CASSLEQGVATDTQYF; CDR3 DNA: TGTGCCAGCAGCTTGGAACAGGGGGTGGCCACAGATACGCAGTATTTT